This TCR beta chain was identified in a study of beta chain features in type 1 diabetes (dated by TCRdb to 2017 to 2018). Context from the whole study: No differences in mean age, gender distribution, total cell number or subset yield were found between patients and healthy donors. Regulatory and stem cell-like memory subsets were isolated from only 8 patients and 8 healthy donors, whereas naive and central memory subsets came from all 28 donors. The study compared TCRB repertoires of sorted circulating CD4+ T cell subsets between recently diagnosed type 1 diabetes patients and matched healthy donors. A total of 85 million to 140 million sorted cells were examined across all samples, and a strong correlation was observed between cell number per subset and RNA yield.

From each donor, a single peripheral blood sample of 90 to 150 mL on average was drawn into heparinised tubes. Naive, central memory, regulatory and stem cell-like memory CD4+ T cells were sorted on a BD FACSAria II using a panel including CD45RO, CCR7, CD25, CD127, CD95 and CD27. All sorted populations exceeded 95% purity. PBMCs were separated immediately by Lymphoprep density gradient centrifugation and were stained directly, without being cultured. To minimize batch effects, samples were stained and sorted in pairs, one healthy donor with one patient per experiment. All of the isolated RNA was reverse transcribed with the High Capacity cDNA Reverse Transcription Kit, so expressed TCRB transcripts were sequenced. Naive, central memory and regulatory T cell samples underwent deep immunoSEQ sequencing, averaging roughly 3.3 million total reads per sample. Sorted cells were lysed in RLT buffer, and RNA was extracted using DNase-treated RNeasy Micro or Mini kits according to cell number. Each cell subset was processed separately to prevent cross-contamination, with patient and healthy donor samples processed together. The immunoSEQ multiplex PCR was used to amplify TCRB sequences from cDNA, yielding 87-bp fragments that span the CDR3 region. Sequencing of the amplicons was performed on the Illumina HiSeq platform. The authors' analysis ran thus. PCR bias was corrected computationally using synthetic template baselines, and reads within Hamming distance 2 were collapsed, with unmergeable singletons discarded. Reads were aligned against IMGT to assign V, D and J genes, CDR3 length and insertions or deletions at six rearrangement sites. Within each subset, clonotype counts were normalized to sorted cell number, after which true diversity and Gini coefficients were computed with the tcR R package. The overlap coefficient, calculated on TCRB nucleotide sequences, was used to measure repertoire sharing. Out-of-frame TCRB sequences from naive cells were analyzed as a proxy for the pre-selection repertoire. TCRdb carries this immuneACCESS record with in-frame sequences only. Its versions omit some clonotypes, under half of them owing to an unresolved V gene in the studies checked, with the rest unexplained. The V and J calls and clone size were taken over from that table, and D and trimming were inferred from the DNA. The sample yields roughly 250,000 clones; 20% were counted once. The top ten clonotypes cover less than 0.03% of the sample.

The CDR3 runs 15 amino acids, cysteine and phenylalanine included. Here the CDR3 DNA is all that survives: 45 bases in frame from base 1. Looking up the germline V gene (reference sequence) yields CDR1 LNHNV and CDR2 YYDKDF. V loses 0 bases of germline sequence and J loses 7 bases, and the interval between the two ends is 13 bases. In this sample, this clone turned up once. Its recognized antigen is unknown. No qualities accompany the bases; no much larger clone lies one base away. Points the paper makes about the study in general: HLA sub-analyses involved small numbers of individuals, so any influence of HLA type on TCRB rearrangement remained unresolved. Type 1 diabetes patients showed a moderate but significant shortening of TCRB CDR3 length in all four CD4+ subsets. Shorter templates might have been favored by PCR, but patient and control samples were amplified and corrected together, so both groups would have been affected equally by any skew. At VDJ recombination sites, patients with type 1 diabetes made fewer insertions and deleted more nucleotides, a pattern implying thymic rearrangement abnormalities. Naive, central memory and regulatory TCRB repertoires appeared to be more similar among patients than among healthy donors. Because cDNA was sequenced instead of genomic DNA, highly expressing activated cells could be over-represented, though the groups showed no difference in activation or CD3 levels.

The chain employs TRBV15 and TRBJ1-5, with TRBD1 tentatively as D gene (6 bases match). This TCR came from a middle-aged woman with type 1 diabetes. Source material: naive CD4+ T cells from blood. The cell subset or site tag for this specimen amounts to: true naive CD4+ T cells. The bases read TGTGCCACCAGCAGAGATCCAGGGGAAATACAGCCCCAGCATTTT. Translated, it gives CATSRDPGEIQPQHF.